This TCR beta chain was recorded in a study of blood T cell repertoires in COVID-19. TCRdb's table, derived via immunoSEQ multiplex PCR, lists solely in-frame clones and lacks some. There are about 130,000 clones in the sample; about 86% occur only once, and about 3.8% lies in the top ten. The CDR3 has 17 residues. Germline V gives CDR1 KGHSH, CDR2 LQKENI. The ends lost 2 bases at V and 0 bases at J; junction bases unmatched: 5. This clone came up a few times. This receptor was identified in a woman between 45 and 60 years old with acute or convalescent COVID-19. Source material: peripheral blood. V is TRBV18 and J is TRBJ2-7, with 12 bases fitting TRBD2. CDR3 DNA: TGTGCCAGCTCACCAAGGACTAGCGGGGATGGCTCCTACGAGCAGTACTTC. Its protein is CASSPRTSGDGSYEQYF.